One sample yielded the 17 T cell receptor beta chains listed below, sequenced in a study of CD8+ T cells in alopecia areata. Indicated treatment: oral pan-JAK inhibitor, 5-10 mg twice daily. cDNA serving as the sequencing template came from extracted, reverse transcribed RNA. TCRdb keeps only in-frame clones here, not all; method: immunoSEQ multiplex PCR. Found here are 150,000 to 250,000 clones, 45% to 65% of them singletons; the top ten hold around 3%. The sequenced sample was CD4+ T cells sorted from blood, obtained at week 4, from a patient treated with tofacitinib. Receptor source: a human donor with alopecia areata.

J is TRBJ2-5 and V is TRBV5-1, with TRBD1 identical over 8 bases. Germline lookup yields CDR1 SGHRS and CDR2 YFSETQ. The ends lost 0 bases at V and 5 bases at J; junction bases unmatched: 6. CDR3 length equals 15 residues. For the CDR3, the DNA is TGCGCCAGCAGCTTGGGGGACAGGTTCAGTGAGACCCAGTACTTC. It translates to CASSLGDRFSETQYF.

The rearrangement uses TRBV5-6 and TRBJ1-2; D is unresolved. CDR1 and CDR2 (germline): SGHDT, YYEEEE. V lost 4 bases, J lost 4 bases, and 11 bases lay in between. CDR3 length equals 13 residues. CDR3: CASSPRGSYGYTF. CDR3 nucleotide sequence: TGTGCCAGCAGCCCCAGAGGGAGCTATGGCTACACCTTC.

This clone came up once. The V gene is TRBV7-9, the J gene TRBJ2-5; D gene ambiguous. The CDR3 covers 12 residues. CDR1 is SEHNR, CDR2 FQNEAQ, per germline (reference sequence). With 7 bases removed from V and 4 bases from J, the gap between germline ends came to 10 bases. CDR3 bases: TGTGCCAGCAAAGAAGCAGGAGAGACCCAGTACTTC. As protein: CASKEAGETQYF. Using reference TRBV7-9 and TRBJ2-5 for the parts outside the CDR3, the full variable domain is DTGVSQNPRHKITKRGQNVTFRCDPISEHNRLYWYRQTLGQGPEFLTYFQNEAQLEKSRLLSDRFSAERPKGSFSTLEIQRTEQGDSAMYLCASKEAGETQYFGPGTRLLVL.

The rearrangement links TRBV4-1 to TRBJ2-7; the D call may be TRBD1 or TRBD2 (5 bases each). The CDR3 spans 16 residues. Looked up from germline, CDR1 is MGHRA and CDR2 is YSYEKL. The V end was cut by 1 base, the J end by 4 bases, with 17 bases between. In nucleotides, the CDR3 is TGCGCCAGCAGCCAAGTCTGGGATAACGGGGCTTACGAGCAGTACTTC. This codes for CASSQVWDNGAYEQYF.

The J gene is TRBJ1-4, the V gene TRBV7-2; tentatively, D is TRBD1 (5 bases). CDR1 and CDR2 (germline): SGHTA, FQGNSA. V lost 3 bases to trimming and J lost 6 bases, with 14 bases between them. The CDR3 runs 15 residues. The chain's CDR3 is CASSFPRGGYEKLFF. The CDR3 coding sequence is TGTGCCAGCAGCTTTCCGAGGGGCGGGTATGAAAAACTGTTTTTT. Filled out from reference TRBV7-2 and TRBJ1-4, the complete variable domain reads GAGVSQSPSNKVTEKGKDVELRCDPISGHTALYWYRQSLGQGLEFLIYFQGNSAPDKSGLPSDRFSAERTGGSVSTLTIQRTQQEDSAVYLCASSFPRGGYEKLFFGSGTQLSVL.

The chain uses TRBV10-3 and TRBJ2-2; 7 nucleotides line up with TRBD2. Germline CDR1 is ENHRY and CDR2 is SYGVKD. This CDR3 region has 14 residues. J lost 6 bases, V lost 7 bases, and 8 bases had no gene match. CDR3 DNA: TGTGCCATCAAGAGACTAGCAGTTCCCGGGGAGCTGTTTTTT. Amino acids: CAIKRLAVPGELFF.

This chain connects TRBV15 to TRBJ2-2; no definite D call. Trimming cost V 0 bases and J 0 bases, with 5 bases left between them. CDR3 length: 15 amino acids. Germline V lookup: CDR1 LNHNV, CDR2 YYDKDF (reference sequence). The CDR3 DNA reads as TGTGCCACCAGCAGAGAGACTTCGAACACCGGGGAGCTGTTTTTT. Protein product: CATSRETSNTGELFF.

The V and J genes are TRBV4-3 and TRBJ2-1; D gene ambiguous. With 1 base removed from V and 9 bases from J, the gap between germline ends came to 13 bases. CDR1 and CDR2 from the germline V gene are LGHNA and YSLEER. The CDR3 spans 14 residues. The CDR3 here is CASSQVLAYGEQFF. CDR3 DNA sequence: TGCGCCAGCAGCCAAGTGCTCGCTTATGGTGAGCAGTTCTTC.

The chain couples TRBV6-5 to TRBJ1-3; D unclear. The germline gives CDR1 MNHEY, CDR2 SVGAGI. This CDR3 spans 11 amino acids. V dropped 6 bases and J dropped 3 bases, with 3 bases sitting between them. CDR3 sequence: CASSYGNTIYF. Here the CDR3 DNA reads TGTGCCAGCAGCTATGGAAACACCATATATTTT.

J is TRBJ2-7 and V is TRBV29-1, with a weak D call TRBD1 (6 bases). This CDR3 region has 14 residues. Between the trimmed V and J ends, which lost 6 bases and 5 bases, there was a span of 20 bases. In germline, CDR1 is SQVTM, CDR2 ANQGSEA. The CDR3, as DNA: TGCAGCGTCGTCGGACAGTTAGGAATCCACGAGCAGTACTTC. Amino acid sequence: CSVVGQLGIHEQYF.

The rearrangement uses TRBV4-2 and TRBJ2-5; 9 bases match TRBD1. CDR3 size: 17 residues. V dropped 3 bases and J dropped 1; count of bases not matched to a gene: 9. CDR1 is LGHNA and CDR2 is YNFKEQ in the germline V gene. The CDR3 nucleotides are TGTGCCAGCAGCCAGGGGGGGACAGGGCCTATCCAAGAGACCCAGTACTTC. This encodes CASSQGGTGPIQETQYF.

The chain's CDR3 is CASSYRDASNQPQHF. CDR3 in DNA: TGTGCCAGCAGTTACCGGGACGCTAGCAATCAGCCCCAGCATTTT. V is TRBV6-6 and J is TRBJ1-5; tentatively, D is TRBD1 (5 bases). V was cut by 2 bases and J by 0 bases, with 8 bases left in between. The germline gives CDR1 MNHNY, CDR2 SVGAGI (reference sequence). The CDR3 totals 15 residues.

V gene TRBV5-4 combines with J gene TRBJ1-2, with D uncertain. Germline values: CDR1 SGHNT, CDR2 YYREEE (reference sequence). Trimming cost V 3 bases and J 8 bases, with 17 bases left between them. The CDR3 runs to 14 residues. The chain's CDR3 is CASSSETPYRGYTF. The CDR3 DNA sequence: TGTGCCAGCAGCTCAGAGACGCCCTATAGGGGCTACACCTTC.

This sequence joins TRBV27 and TRBJ1-5; D remains ambiguous. CDR1 and CDR2 from the germline V gene are MNHEY and SMNVEV (reference sequence). V was trimmed by 6 bases and J by 4 bases, leaving 16 bases between them. The CDR3 is 15 amino acids. The CDR3 bases are TGTGCCAGCAGAGCCTGGGGAGTCCGAAATCAGCCCCAGCATTTT. It translates to CASRAWGVRNQPQHF.

This clone was seen a few times. V is TRBV5-6 and J is TRBJ1-2; D is possibly TRBD1 (6 bases). This CDR3 has 14 amino acids. Germline V lookup: CDR1 SGHDT, CDR2 YYEEEE. The V end was cut by 5 bases, the J end by 4 bases, with 15 bases between. CDR3 residues: CASRKGGVPYGYTF. CDR3 coding DNA: TGTGCCAGCAGAAAGGGGGGAGTTCCCTATGGCTACACCTTC.

The rearrangement links TRBV7-9 to TRBJ2-5; D may be TRBD1 (6 bases). This CDR3 is 14 amino acids long. Germline CDR1 is SEHNR and CDR2 is FQNEAQ (reference sequence). V lost 3 bases to trimming and J lost 3 bases, with 11 bases between them. The CDR3 region has the DNA TGTGCCAGCAGCTTGGACAGCCCTAAAGAGACCCAGTACTTC. This sequence encodes CASSLDSPKETQYF.

CDR3 loop: CASSNRQGSNQPQHF. The DNA of the CDR3 is TGTGCCAGCAGTAATAGACAGGGCTCAAATCAGCCCCAGCATTTT. The V and J genes are TRBV2 and TRBJ1-5, with 7 bases fitting TRBD1. Trimming at V came to 5 bases and at J to 4 bases, leaving 8 bases not matched to a gene. This CDR3 has 15 residues. The germline gives CDR1 SNHLY, CDR2 FYNNEI.